The entry below describes one TCR beta chain. Its antigen remains unidentified. This entry comes from a study of blood T cells in healthy people across ages. Study outcomes and limitations: Long-lived donors carried more naive CD4+ cells and greater diversity than aged donors. Observed TCR beta diversity per million T cells went down as age went up. This fall followed a roughly linear course with age. Naive T cell percentage and TCR beta diversity correlated strongly. Unsorted PBMCs ruled out conclusive naive versus antigen-experienced comparison.

For the second PCR, which ran for about 7 to 11 cycles, a sample-barcoded 5' primer and a J-beta primer mix were used. One entry per CDR3 protein, called by TCRdb with MiXCR from the 5' RACE reads. The table shows hundreds of thousands of distinct CDR3 sequences, with 49% occurring only once. CDR1 is SGHDT and CDR2 is YYEEEE in the germline V gene. V shed 5 bases and J 3 bases; nucleotides not matched to a gene: 8. This CDR3 spans 15 amino acids. This TCR was recovered from an older woman in good health. The sample taken for sequencing was blood. The chain employs TRBV5-6 and TRBJ2-7; 10 bases match TRBD1. This chain's CDR3 is CASRGRDRGHYEQYF. The CDR3 DNA reads as TGTGCCAGCAGGGGACGGGACAGGGGACACTACGAGCAGTACTTC.